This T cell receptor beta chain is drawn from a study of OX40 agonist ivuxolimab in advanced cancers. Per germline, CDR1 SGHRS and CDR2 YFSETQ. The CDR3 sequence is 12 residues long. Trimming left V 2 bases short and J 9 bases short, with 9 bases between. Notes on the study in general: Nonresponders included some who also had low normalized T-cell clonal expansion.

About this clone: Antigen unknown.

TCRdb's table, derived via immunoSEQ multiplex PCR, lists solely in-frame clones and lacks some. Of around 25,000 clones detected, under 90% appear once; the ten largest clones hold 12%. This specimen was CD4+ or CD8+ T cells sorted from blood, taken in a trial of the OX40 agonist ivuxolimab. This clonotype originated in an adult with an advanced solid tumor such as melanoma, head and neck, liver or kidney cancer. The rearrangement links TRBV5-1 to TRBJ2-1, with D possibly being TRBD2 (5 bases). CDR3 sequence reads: CASSFRAGEQFF. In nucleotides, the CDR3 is TGCGCCAGCAGCTTTAGGGCGGGTGAGCAGTTCTTC.